This T cell receptor (beta chain) was sequenced during a study of T cells in Graves' hyperthyroidism and ophthalmopathy. Study-wide results and caveats: Most clonotypes expanded in the thyroid (above 0.001) were also present in blood.

Absence of ophthalmopathy progression within 18 months defined stable Graves' hyperthyroidism. Diagnoses were made from clinical symptoms, serum measures (thyroxine and TRAb), thyroid ultrasound and orbital computed tomography. Template material for amplifying TCR beta CDR3 regions consisted of RNA transcripts. Using the HTBI primer set, a first-round RT-PCR was run on the TCR CDR3. TCRdb processed the multiplex PCR reads anew with MiXCR; each CDR3 protein has one entry. The sample has hundreds of thousands of distinct CDR3 sequences; about 17% are singletons. Concerning this clonotype itself: Its antigen remains unidentified.

CDR3 length: 13 amino acids. CDR1 and CDR2 from the germline V gene are KGHDR and SFDVKD. V gave up 1 base and J gave up 8 bases, with 10 bases separating them. The clonotype was recovered from a woman in her 30s with Graves' hyperthyroidism. Source material: blood. The rearrangement joins TRBV24-1 to TRBJ1-2; D remains unclear. The CDR3 DNA follows: TGTGCCACCAGTGATTTTGACGGTTCCGGCTACACCTTC. As protein: CATSDFDGSGYTF.